One sample yielded the 15 T cell receptor beta chains listed below, sequenced in a study of glioma-infiltrating T cells. Amplification of TCR alpha and beta CDR3 regions from RNA used iRepertoire nested multiplex PCR. In TCRdb, the multiplex PCR reads were re-called with MiXCR into one record per CDR3 protein. The data contain more than 90,000 distinct CDR3 sequences, roughly 40% of them singletons. Sequencing was carried out using glioma tissue, nonneoplastic brain tissue, or PBMCs (not recorded which). The origin of the receptors is a human donor with low-grade glioma or glioblastoma, undergoing nonglioma brain surgery, or in good health (not recorded which).

Only a few counts were recorded for this clonotype. The V and J genes are TRBV30 and TRBJ2-5; perhaps D is TRBD1 or TRBD2 (6 bases each). Deletions cut 3 bases from V and 2 bases from J, with 13 bases between. Germline CDR1 GTSNPN, CDR2 SVGIG (reference sequence). The CDR3 runs to 14 residues. The CDR3 region has the DNA TGTGCCTGGAGCGGGGGCGGCGGTCAAGAGACCCAGTACTTC. It translates to CAWSGGGGQETQYF. Full variable domain (rest looked up from reference TRBV30 and TRBJ2-5): SQTIHQWPATLVQPVGSPLSLECTVEGTSNPNLYWYRQAAGRGLQLLFYSVGIGQISSEVPQNLSASRPQDRQFILSSKKLLLSDSGFYLCAWSGGGGQETQYFGPGTRLLVL.

On this clonotype itself: This sequence may be a read error, since a much larger clone differs from it by one base. The gene calls are TRBV10-1 and TRBJ2-5; D gene uncertain. This CDR3 has 12 amino acids. Germline-derived CDR1 and CDR2 are WNHNN and SYGVQD (reference sequence). V was cut by 8 bases and J by 11 bases, with 18 bases left in between. CDR3 in amino acids: CASALRAGRQYF. In DNA, the CDR3 is TGCGCCAGCGCCCTTCGGGCAGGACGACAGTACTTC.

On this clonotype itself: A much larger clone is a single base away; this may be a read error. CDR3 sequence reads: CASSTSSIYGNTIYF. The CDR3 DNA is TGTGCCAGCAGCACCAGCTCTATCTATGGAAACACCATATATTTT. The chain links TRBV5-4 to TRBJ1-3; D is uncertain. The germline V gene has CDR1 SGHNT and CDR2 YYREEE (reference sequence). This CDR3 spans 15 amino acids. V was shortened by 4 bases and J by 3 bases, with 14 bases between the two germline ends.

In its sample, this clonotype was seen once. The chain joins TRBV20-1 to TRBJ1-5; D is perhaps TRBD1 (5 bases). Trimming shortened V by 6 bases and J by 2 bases, and 17 bases separated the two germline ends. Per the germline V gene, CDR1 is DFQATT and CDR2 is SNEGSKA (reference sequence). The CDR3 is made up of 15 amino acids. Written as DNA, the CDR3 is TGCAGTGCAGGGGAGGGGTCGCTCGGCAATCAGCCCCAGCATTTT. It yields the protein CSAGEGSLGNQPQHF.

Comments on this clonotype: With a much larger clone just one base away, this may be a read error. This chain connects TRBV10-3 to TRBJ1-4; 10 nucleotides agree with TRBD1. Germline CDR1 and CDR2: ENHRY and SYGVKD. The CDR3 runs to 14 residues. CDR3 residues: CAISDPDRGETLFF. The CDR3 nucleotides read TGTGCCATCAGTGATCCGGACAGGGGGGAAACACTGTTTTTT.

In the case of this clonotype: A much larger clone lies a single base off, so this may be a read error. J is TRBJ2-2 and V is TRBV19, with 7 bases aligning to TRBD1. The CDR3 contains 16 residues. Germline loops: CDR1 LNHDA, CDR2 SQIVND (reference sequence). The CDR3 reads CASTSTGAANTRELFF. DNA of the CDR3: TGTGCCAGTACCTCTACAGGGGCAGCCAACACCCGGGAGCTGTTTTTT.

This clonotype was found many times. The chain employs TRBV7-6 and TRBJ2-1; 9 bases align to TRBD2. CDR1 is SGHVS, CDR2 FNYEAQ, per germline. This CDR3 is built from 14 residues. Unmatched junction bases numbered 5, after V lost 5 bases and J lost 6 bases. The CDR3 region is CASSTGTSPNEQFF. DNA of the CDR3: TGTGCCAGCAGCACCGGGACTAGCCCCAATGAGCAGTTCTTC.

V gene TRBV5-4 combines with J gene TRBJ2-3; D is unclear. The CDR3 is 12 residues long. CDR1 and CDR2 (germline): SGHNT, YYREEE (reference sequence). Between the trimmed V and J ends, which lost 0 bases and 5 bases, there was a span of 4 bases. The CDR3 bases are TGTGCCAGCAGCTTGGTGCTAGATACGCAGTATTTT. Residues: CASSLVLDTQYF.

This clonotype was seen many times. J is TRBJ2-1 and V is TRBV20-1; 7 bases match TRBD2. Germline-derived CDR1 and CDR2 are DFQATT and SNEGSKA (reference sequence). V was pared by 7 bases and J by 0 bases, with 6 bases of the junction left unmatched. The CDR3 length is 14 residues. The CDR3 sequence is CSVVTSPSYNEQFF. The DNA of the CDR3 is TGCAGTGTGGTGACTAGCCCCTCCTACAATGAGCAGTTCTTC.

The chain joins TRBV13 to TRBJ2-7; 10 nucleotides align to TRBD1. This CDR3 is 15 amino acids long. With V trimmed by 5 bases and J by 7 bases, 11 bases remained unmatched. Looked up from germline, CDR1 is PRHDT and CDR2 is FYEKMQ (reference sequence). The CDR3 coding sequence is TGTGCCAGCAGCGCCCCGGGACAGGGGCTTTGGGAGCAGTACTTC. This translates into CASSAPGQGLWEQYF.

Concerning this clonotype itself: No conserved phenylalanine or tryptophan is present at the end of the CDR3, so a read error is the likely explanation. CDR3 coding DNA: TGTGCCAGCAGCCAAGGAGGCCCCCGTGGGTACGAGCAGTACTCC. Encoded protein: CASSQGGPRGYEQYS. The rearrangement uses TRBV3-1 and TRBJ2-7; D uncertain. Germline CDR1 LGHDT, CDR2 YNNKEL (reference sequence). This CDR3 spans 15 amino acids. The ends were cut back, 1 base at V and 4 bases at J, with 14 bases in the middle.

This clonotype showed up many times. This chain uses TRBV2 with TRBJ1-5; possible D gene TRBD1, 5 bases. CDR1 is SNHLY and CDR2 is FYNNEI in the germline V gene. The length of the CDR3 is 14 residues. V lost 3 bases and J 4 bases, leaving 10 bases between the germline ends. CDR3 coding DNA: TGTGCCAGCAGTGACAGGGATGGGAATCAGCCCCAGCATTTT. Protein sequence: CASSDRDGNQPQHF. Supplemented by reference TRBV2 and TRBJ1-5, the full variable domain reads EPEVTQTPSHQVTQMGQEVILRCVPISNHLYFYWYRQILGQKVEFLVSFYNNEISEKSEIFDDQFSVERPDGSNFTLKIRSTKLEDSAMYFCASSDRDGNQPQHFGDGTRLSIL.

This clonotype appeared many times. This sequence joins TRBV2 and TRBJ2-7; D remains unclear. CDR3 length equals 11 residues. Trimming took 6 bases from V and 4 from J, leaving 7 bases between them. Per the germline V gene, CDR1 is SNHLY and CDR2 is FYNNEI. The CDR3 DNA is TGTGCCAGCAGCGTCGATTACGAGCAGTACTTC. Translated, it gives CASSVDYEQYF.

This clonotype was detected many times. The V call is TRBV6-1, the J call TRBJ1-2; TRBD1 agrees at 7 bases. V lost 5 bases to trimming and J lost 6 bases; unmatched junction nucleotides: 12. The CDR3 totals 15 residues. Germline V CDR1 and CDR2: MNHNS, SASEGT. CDR3 in DNA: TGTGCCAGCAGTTTCCGGGGGGGCCAGGGGGATGGCTACACCTTC. It is translated as CASSFRGGQGDGYTF.

The sample holds a few counts of this clonotype. This chain uses TRBV5-1 with TRBJ2-5; D possibly matches TRBD1 or TRBD2 (5 bases each). Germline loops: CDR1 SGHRS, CDR2 YFSETQ. The CDR3 totals 15 residues. With 6 bases removed from V and 2 bases from J, the gap between germline ends came to 17 bases. As DNA, the CDR3 is TGCGCCAGCAACCGGCAGGGACCCACACAAGAGACCCAGTACTTC. It is translated as CASNRQGPTQETQYF.